A single sample is the source of the 30 T cell receptor beta chains below, sequenced in a study of blood T cell repertoires in COVID-19. TCRdb keeps only in-frame clones here, not all; method: immunoSEQ multiplex PCR. This table has under 80,000 clones, around 86% appearing once. Sequenced input: peripheral blood. The origin of the receptors is a human donor in a cohort sampled during active COVID-19.

The CDR3 here is CASSEDRYEQYF. The CDR3 bases are TGTGCCAGCAGTGAAGACAGGTACGAGCAGTACTTC. The J gene is TRBJ2-7, the V gene TRBV2; a possible D gene is TRBD1 (5 bases). The length of the CDR3 is 12 residues. Deletions cut 1 base from V and 4 bases from J, with 5 bases between. Germline CDR1 reads SNHLY; CDR2 reads FYNNEI.

The genes are TRBV6-6 and TRBJ1-1; 9 bases line up with TRBD1. CDR1 MNHNY and CDR2 SVGAGI come from the germline V gene (reference sequence). The CDR3 extends over 15 amino acids. The J segment lost 4 bases and the V segment lost 5 bases, leaving 8 bases of the junction unmatched. CDR3 protein: CASSHGTGPGTEAFF. The CDR3 region has the DNA TGTGCCAGCAGTCACGGGACAGGGCCGGGCACTGAAGCTTTCTTT.

V is TRBV7-8 and J is TRBJ1-5; the match to TRBD1 covers 7 bases. CDR1 SGHVS and CDR2 FQNEAQ come from the germline V gene. The V gene end was trimmed by 3 bases and the J gene end by 5 bases; junction bases not matched to a gene: 4. This CDR3 is built from 14 residues. The chain's CDR3 is CASSFDRVDQPQHF. Here the CDR3 DNA reads TGTGCCAGCAGCTTCGACAGGGTTGATCAGCCCCAGCATTTT. The complete variable domain, with remaining parts taken from reference TRBV7-8 and TRBJ1-5, reads GAGVSQSPRYKVAKRGQDVALRCDPISGHVSLFWYQQALGQGPEFLTYFQNEAQLDKSGLPSDRFFAERPEGSVSTLKIQRTQQEDSAVYLCASSFDRVDQPQHFGDGTRLSIL.

This clone was seen a single time. V is TRBV5-5 and J is TRBJ1-3; no firm D call. Germline CDR1 SGHKS, CDR2 YYEKEE (reference sequence). The V gene lost 3 bases and the J gene lost 4 bases, with 8 bases spanning the gap. This CDR3 contains 13 residues. For the CDR3, the DNA is TGTGCCAGCAGCTCACTGAAAGGAAACACCATATATTTT. Translation: CASSSLKGNTIYF.

The J gene is TRBJ1-5, the V gene TRBV7-2; D might be TRBD1 (5 bases). V lost 2 bases to trimming and J lost 3 bases, with 11 bases between them. The CDR3 spans 15 residues. CDR1 and CDR2 (germline): SGHTA, FQGNSA. The CDR3: CASSLRWGFNQPQHF. In nucleotides, the CDR3 is TGTGCCAGCAGCTTACGATGGGGCTTCAATCAGCCCCAGCATTTT. Full variable domain (rest looked up from reference TRBV7-2 and TRBJ1-5): GAGVSQSPSNKVTEKGKDVELRCDPISGHTALYWYRQSLGQGLEFLIYFQGNSAPDKSGLPSDRFSAERTGGSVSTLTIQRTQQEDSAVYLCASSLRWGFNQPQHFGDGTRLSIL.

The chain joins TRBV13 to TRBJ2-7; 11 nucleotides align to TRBD2. Germline-derived CDR1 and CDR2 are PRHDT and FYEKMQ (reference sequence). CDR3 length: 16 amino acids. The V gene end was trimmed by 2 bases and the J gene end by 2 bases; junction bases not matched to a gene: 5. CDR3 bases: TGTGCCAGCAGCTTAAGGGTGACTAGCGGGGCCTACGAGCAGTACTTC. Protein: CASSLRVTSGAYEQYF.

This rearrangement joins TRBV19 to TRBJ1-5, with D possibly being TRBD1 (6 bases). This CDR3 is built from 17 residues. Looked up from germline, CDR1 is LNHDA and CDR2 is SQIVND (reference sequence). V dropped 4 bases and J dropped 3 bases, with 19 bases sitting between them. The CDR3 protein is CASSKEQGGGHNQPQHF. The CDR3 region has the DNA TGTGCCAGTAGTAAGGAACAGGGAGGGGGGCACAATCAGCCCCAGCATTTT.

The rearrangement uses TRBV6-2 or TRBV6-3 and TRBJ1-2; D uncertain. Germline assignment: CDR1 MNHEY and CDR2 SVGEGT. Deletions cut 0 bases from V and 0 bases from J, with 20 bases between. This CDR3 is built from 19 residues. CDR3 DNA: TGTGCCAGCAGTTACTCGATAACGCAGGCAGCTCAATCTAACTATGGCTACACCTTC. Translation: CASSYSITQAAQSNYGYTF.

V gene TRBV5-4 combines with J gene TRBJ2-1, with TRBD1 matching over 10 bases. The CDR3 sequence is 14 residues long. The trim removed 4 bases at V and 7 bases at J, leaving 5 bases unmatched. Germline values: CDR1 SGHNT, CDR2 YYREEE (reference sequence). This chain's CDR3 is CASSRQGAGNEQFF. The DNA for the CDR3 is TGTGCCAGCAGCCGACAGGGGGCAGGGAATGAGCAGTTCTTC.

The CDR3 region has the DNA TGCGCCAGCAGCCAAGTCCTCACAGGTCCCAAGAGGTACTTC. It yields the protein CASSQVLTGPKRYF. The chain is built from TRBV4-1 and TRBJ2-7, with TRBD1 as a possible D gene (5 bases). The CDR3 spans 14 residues. Deletions cut 1 base from V and 12 bases from J, with 19 bases between. Germline loops: CDR1 MGHRA, CDR2 YSYEKL.

The chain carries TRBV10-3 and TRBJ2-6, with 8 bases lining up with TRBD1. This CDR3 has 14 amino acids. CDR1 and CDR2 (germline): ENHRY, SYGVKD. Unmatched junction bases numbered 6, after V lost 10 bases and J lost 4 bases. The DNA of the CDR3 is TGTGCCACTGAGGACAGGGCCGGGGCCAACGTCCTGACTTTC. This sequence encodes CATEDRAGANVLTF.

The chain has TRBV7-9 and TRBJ2-7, with 8 positions matching TRBD1. CDR3 length: 16 residues. V lost 5 bases to trimming and J lost 3 bases; unmatched junction nucleotides: 12. Germline CDR1 is SEHNR and CDR2 is FQNEAQ (reference sequence). Written as DNA, the CDR3 is TGTGCCAGCAGCCCCGGACAGGGAAGGGATTACTACGAGCAGTACTTC. This codes for CASSPGQGRDYYEQYF.

The gene calls are TRBV19 and TRBJ2-3; D is unclear. CDR1 is LNHDA, CDR2 SQIVND, per germline (reference sequence). The CDR3 consists of 16 residues. V lost 2 bases and J 0 bases, leaving 12 bases between the germline ends. The CDR3 bases are TGTGCCAGTAGTATACCCGGCCTCGGGAGCACAGATACGCAGTATTTT. Its protein product is CASSIPGLGSTDTQYF.

The genes are TRBV5-4 and TRBJ1-4; TRBD1 agrees at 9 bases. Germline CDR1 and CDR2: SGHNT and YYREEE (reference sequence). With V trimmed by 2 bases and J by 6 bases, 5 bases remained unmatched. CDR3 size: 15 residues. The DNA of the CDR3 is TGTGCCAGCAGCTTTGGGGACAGGGTAGATGAAAAACTGTTTTTT. Protein sequence: CASSFGDRVDEKLFF.

J is TRBJ1-1 and V is TRBV19, with D uncertain. Trimming cost V 6 bases and J 1 base, with 12 bases left between them. In germline, CDR1 is LNHDA, CDR2 SQIVND (reference sequence). The length of the CDR3 is 14 residues. The CDR3 nucleotides are TGTGCCAGTAGCAAGTACTCAGGGAACACTGAAGCTTTCTTT. Its protein product is CASSKYSGNTEAFF.

The chain is built from TRBV18 and TRBJ2-7, with 9 bases that match TRBD1. Germline V gives CDR1 KGHSH, CDR2 LQKENI. V lost 4 bases and J lost 5; bases outside the gene matches: 9. The CDR3 has 15 amino acids. In DNA form, the CDR3 reads TGTGCCAGCTCACTGACCGGGACAGGGATCCACGAGCAGTACTTC. Translating gives CASSLTGTGIHEQYF.

This clone has more than one count but fewer than ten. The V call is TRBV3-1 (or the pseudogene TRBV3-2), the J call TRBJ2-7; TRBD2 is a possible D gene (6 bases). There are 14 residues in the CDR3. V was clipped by 8 bases and J by 3 bases, with 17 bases between them. The germline gives CDR1 LGHDT, CDR2 YNNKEL (reference sequence). The CDR3 region is CASGVARGGYEQYF. CDR3 DNA: TGTGCCAGCGGGGTAGCGAGGGGAGGCTACGAGCAGTACTTC.

This clone appeared once. The J gene is TRBJ1-4, the V gene TRBV15, with 8 bases aligning to TRBD1. Germline V CDR1 and CDR2: LNHNV, YYDKDF (reference sequence). Losses at the gene ends were 5 bases for V and 8 bases for J; bases not matched to a gene: 7. CDR3 length equals 14 residues. The CDR3 reads CATSGGTGDEKLFF. The CDR3 region has the DNA TGTGCCACCAGCGGAGGGACAGGAGACGAAAAACTGTTTTTT.

Remarks on this clone: This same CDR3 is encoded by further DNA sequences in the sample. The CDR3 DNA reads as TGTGCTACCGCGCCAGGGGAACCCTCTGGGGCCAACGTCCTGACTTTC. Translating gives CATAPGEPSGANVLTF. The chain joins TRBV3-1 (or the pseudogene TRBV3-2) to TRBJ2-6, with a possible D match to TRBD1 (6 bases). Germline CDR1 reads LGHDT; CDR2 reads YNNKEL (reference sequence). The CDR3 is made up of 16 amino acids.

This rearrangement joins TRBV24-1 to TRBJ2-2; D is perhaps TRBD1 (7 bases). This CDR3 is built from 15 residues. Germline V lookup: CDR1 KGHDR, CDR2 SFDVKD. V lost 4 bases to trimming and J lost 7 bases, with 15 bases between them. This CDR3 reads CATSDPRQGLGELFF. DNA of the CDR3: TGTGCCACCAGTGACCCCCGACAGGGACTCGGGGAGCTGTTTTTT.

This chain connects TRBV6-5 to TRBJ2-2; 14 bases agree with TRBD2. J was trimmed by 5 bases and V by 5 bases; bases with no gene match: 1. The length of the CDR3 is 15 residues. Germline CDR1 is MNHEY and CDR2 is SVGAGI. The CDR3 bases are TGTGCCAGCAGTCGACTAGCGGGGGGGACCGGGGAGCTGTTTTTT. It yields the protein CASSRLAGGTGELFF.

Concerning this clone itself: The sample holds other DNA sequences that translate to the same CDR3. This chain uses TRBV5-6 with TRBJ1-1, with 10 bases aligning to TRBD1. V shed 2 bases and J 3 bases; nucleotides not matched to a gene: 1. Germline V gene lookup returns CDR1 SGHDT and CDR2 YYEEEE. The CDR3 has 14 amino acids. CDR3 sequence reads: CASSFGQGDTEAFF. As DNA, the CDR3 is TGTGCCAGCAGCTTCGGACAGGGGGACACTGAAGCTTTCTTT.

This clone has just a few counts. This chain joins TRBV2 and TRBJ2-1, with D possibly TRBD1 on 6 matching bases. The CDR3 is 15 amino acids. Trimming pared 5 bases from V and 0 bases from J, leaving 11 bases between. Germline CDR1 reads SNHLY; CDR2 reads FYNNEI. CDR3 nucleotides: TGTGCCAGCAGTCCCACAGGGATCTCCTACAATGAGCAGTTCTTC. Translation: CASSPTGISYNEQFF.

The chain combines TRBV13 with TRBJ2-7, with a possible D match to TRBD2 (7 bases). Deletions cut 7 bases from V and 3 bases from J, with 13 bases between. The CDR3 is 13 amino acids. Germline-derived CDR1 and CDR2 are PRHDT and FYEKMQ (reference sequence). For the CDR3, the DNA is TGTGCCAGCAAAGAGGGGGACTACTACGAGCAGTACTTC. Encoded protein: CASKEGDYYEQYF.

The V call is TRBV7-9, the J call TRBJ1-2; TRBD1 might be the D (5 bases). The V and J ends lost 5 bases and 4 bases respectively, with 11 bases between them. The CDR3 has 13 amino acids. CDR1 is SEHNR, CDR2 FQNEAQ, per germline (reference sequence). The CDR3 loop is CASSPWGGYGYTF. As DNA, the CDR3 is TGTGCCAGCAGCCCGTGGGGCGGCTATGGCTACACCTTC. The variable domain in full, with the rest retrieved from reference TRBV7-9 and TRBJ1-2, is DTGVSQNPRHKITKRGQNVTFRCDPISEHNRLYWYRQTLGQGPEFLTYFQNEAQLEKSRLLSDRFSAERPKGSFSTLEIQRTEQGDSAMYLCASSPWGGYGYTFGSGTRLTVV.

This rearrangement joins TRBV6-2 or TRBV6-3 to TRBJ1-5, with D hard to call. The CDR3 extends over 13 amino acids. Germline CDR1 reads MNHEY; CDR2 reads SVGEGT. The V end was cut by 6 bases, the J end by 6 bases, with 12 bases between. CDR3 nucleotides: TGTGCCAGCAGCCCTGAAGGAGGTCAGCCCCAGCATTTT. Its translation is CASSPEGGQPQHF.

The chain links TRBV7-3 to TRBJ2-1; D possibly corresponds to TRBD2 (6 bases). Germline values: CDR1 SGHTA, CDR2 FQGTGA. This CDR3 has 14 residues. V was pared by 3 bases and J by 2 bases, with 8 bases between. The DNA of the CDR3 is TGTGCCAGCAGCTTCGGGGGAGCCTACAATGAGCAGTTCTTC. As protein: CASSFGGAYNEQFF.

The sample holds one count of this clone. The rearrangement links TRBV7-6 to TRBJ2-2; TRBD2 might be the D (9 bases). CDR3 size: 16 residues. Germline assignment: CDR1 SGHVS and CDR2 FNYEAQ. V was clipped by 5 bases and J by 5 bases, with 18 bases between them. The CDR3: CASSPGGAGGTGELFF. In DNA form, the CDR3 reads TGTGCCAGCAGCCCAGGGGGCGCGGGGGGGACCGGGGAGCTGTTTTTT. Full variable domain (outside the CDR3, taken from reference TRBV7-6 and TRBJ2-2): GAGVSQSPRYKVTKRGQDVALRCDPISGHVSLYWYRQALGQGPEFLTYFNYEAQQDKSGLPNDRFSAERPEGSISTLTIQRTEQRDSAMYRCASSPGGAGGTGELFFGEGSRLTVL.

The V call is TRBV9, the J call TRBJ2-3, with a possible D match to TRBD2 (6 bases). Germline assignment: CDR1 SGDLS and CDR2 YYNGEE. CDR3 size: 16 residues. V shed 0 bases and J shed 2 bases, with 13 bases lying between them. Here the CDR3 DNA reads TGTGCCAGCAGCGTAGCAGCGGGCGGGGTCACAGATACGCAGTATTTT. Protein product: CASSVAAGGVTDTQYF.

The V gene is TRBV5-1, the J gene TRBJ2-7; D is unclear. V lost 3 bases and J 2 bases, leaving 3 bases between the germline ends. Germline lookup yields CDR1 SGHRS and CDR2 YFSETQ. CDR3 length equals 11 residues. This chain's CDR3 is CASSSAYEQYF. As DNA, the CDR3 is TGCGCCAGCAGCTCAGCCTACGAGCAGTACTTC.